This T cell receptor beta chain was captured by sequencing in a study of beta chain features in type 1 diabetes. Study-wide points: It was among patients, rather than healthy donors, that naive, central memory and Treg TCRB repertoires appeared more similar.

The CDR3 spans 13 residues. Trimming left V 3 bases short and J 4 bases short, with 7 bases between. CDR1 and CDR2 (germline): SGHTA, FQGNSA. The sequenced template was cDNA made from the entire isolated RNA. Assay used: immunoSEQ multiplex PCR; TCRdb lists only in-frame clones, some missing. The sample shows 300,000 or so clones, around 7.6% of them seen only once. The table lists this clone with many counts. As yet, its antigen is unknown. J is TRBJ1-3 and V is TRBV7-2; D gene unclear. The sequenced sample was central memory CD4+ T cells from blood. This sequence originates from a woman in her late teens or twenties in good health. CDR3 nucleotides: TGTGCCAGCAGCTTTGGGATAGGAAACACCATATATTTT. Amino acids: CASSFGIGNTIYF.